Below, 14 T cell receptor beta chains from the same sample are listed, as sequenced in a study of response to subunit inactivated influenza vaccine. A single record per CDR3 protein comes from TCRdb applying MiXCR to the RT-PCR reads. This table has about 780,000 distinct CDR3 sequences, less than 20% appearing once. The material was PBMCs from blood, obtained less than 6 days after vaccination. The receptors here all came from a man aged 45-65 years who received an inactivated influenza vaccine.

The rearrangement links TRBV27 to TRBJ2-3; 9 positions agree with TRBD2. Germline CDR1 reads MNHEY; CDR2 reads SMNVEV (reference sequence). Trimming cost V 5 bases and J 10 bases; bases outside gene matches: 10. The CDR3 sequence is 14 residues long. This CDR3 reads CASSEGTSPTAQYF. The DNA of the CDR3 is TGTGCCAGCAGTGAGGGGACTAGCCCCACAGCGCAGTATTTT.

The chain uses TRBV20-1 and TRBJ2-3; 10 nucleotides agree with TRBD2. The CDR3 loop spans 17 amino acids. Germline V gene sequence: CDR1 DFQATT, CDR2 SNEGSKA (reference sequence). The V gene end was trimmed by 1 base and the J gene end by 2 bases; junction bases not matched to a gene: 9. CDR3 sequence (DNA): TGCAGTGCTAGAGCCCCCGTCCTAGCGGGGGACACAGATACGCAGTATTTT. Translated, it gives CSARAPVLAGDTDTQYF.

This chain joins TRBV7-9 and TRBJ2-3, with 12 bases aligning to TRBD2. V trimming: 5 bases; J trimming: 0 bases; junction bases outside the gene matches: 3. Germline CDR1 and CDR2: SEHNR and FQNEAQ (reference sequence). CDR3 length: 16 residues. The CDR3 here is CASSEGTSGSTDTQYF. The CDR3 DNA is TGTGCCAGCAGCGAGGGGACTAGCGGGAGCACAGATACGCAGTATTTT.

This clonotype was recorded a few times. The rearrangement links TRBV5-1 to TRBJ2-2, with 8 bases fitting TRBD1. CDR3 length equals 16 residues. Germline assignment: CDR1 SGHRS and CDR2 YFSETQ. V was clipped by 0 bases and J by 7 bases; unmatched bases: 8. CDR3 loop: CASSLVGGQGHGELFF. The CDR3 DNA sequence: TGCGCCAGCAGCTTGGTGGGCGGACAGGGCCACGGGGAGCTGTTTTTT.

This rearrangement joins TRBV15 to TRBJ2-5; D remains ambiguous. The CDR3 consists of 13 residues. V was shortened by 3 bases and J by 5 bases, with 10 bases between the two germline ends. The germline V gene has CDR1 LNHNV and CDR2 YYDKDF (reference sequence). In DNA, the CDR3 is TGTGCCACCAGCAGCGGATCCGTGGAGACCCAGTACTTC. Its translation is CATSSGSVETQYF.

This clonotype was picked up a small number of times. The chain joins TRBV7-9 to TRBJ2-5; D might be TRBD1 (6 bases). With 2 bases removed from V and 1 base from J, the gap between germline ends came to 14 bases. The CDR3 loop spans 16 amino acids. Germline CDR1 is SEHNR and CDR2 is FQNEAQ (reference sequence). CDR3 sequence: CASSLSLRTVQETQYF. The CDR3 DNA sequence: TGTGCCAGCAGCTTATCACTGAGGACAGTCCAAGAGACCCAGTACTTC.

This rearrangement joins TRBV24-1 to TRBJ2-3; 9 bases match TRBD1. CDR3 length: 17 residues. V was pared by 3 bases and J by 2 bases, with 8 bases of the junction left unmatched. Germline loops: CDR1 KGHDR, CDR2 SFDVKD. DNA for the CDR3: TGTGCCACCAGTGATGCCGGGACAGGGACCCCCACAGATACGCAGTATTTT. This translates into CATSDAGTGTPTDTQYF.

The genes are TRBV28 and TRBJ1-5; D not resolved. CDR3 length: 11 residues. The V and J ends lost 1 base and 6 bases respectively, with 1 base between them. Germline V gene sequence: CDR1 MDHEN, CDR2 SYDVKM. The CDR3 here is CASSLSQPQHF. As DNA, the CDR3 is TGTGCCAGCAGTTTATCTCAGCCCCAGCATTTT. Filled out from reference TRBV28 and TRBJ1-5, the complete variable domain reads DVKVTQSSRYLVKRTGEKVFLECVQDMDHENMFWYRQDPGLGLRLIYFSYDVKMKEKGDIPEGYSVSREKKERFSLILESASTNQTSMYLCASSLSQPQHFGDGTRLSIL.

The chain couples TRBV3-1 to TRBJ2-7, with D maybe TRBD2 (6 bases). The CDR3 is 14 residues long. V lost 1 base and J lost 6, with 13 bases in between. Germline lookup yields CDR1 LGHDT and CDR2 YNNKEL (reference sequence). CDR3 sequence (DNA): TGTGCCAGCAGCCAAGCGGTTAGCGGCGCCGAGCAGTACTTC. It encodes CASSQAVSGAEQYF.

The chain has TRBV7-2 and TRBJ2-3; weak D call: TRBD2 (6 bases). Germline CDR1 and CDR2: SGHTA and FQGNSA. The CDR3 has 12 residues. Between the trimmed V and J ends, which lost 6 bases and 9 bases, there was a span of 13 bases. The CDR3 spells CASRSGLQTQYF. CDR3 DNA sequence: TGTGCCAGCAGGTCGGGACTGCAGACGCAGTATTTT.

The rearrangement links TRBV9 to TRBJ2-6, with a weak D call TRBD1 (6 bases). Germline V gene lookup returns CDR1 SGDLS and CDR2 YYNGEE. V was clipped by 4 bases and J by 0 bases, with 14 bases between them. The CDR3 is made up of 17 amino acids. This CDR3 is CASSRTAVHSGANVLTF. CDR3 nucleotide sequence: TGTGCCAGCAGCCGGACAGCAGTTCACTCTGGGGCCAACGTCCTGACTTTC.

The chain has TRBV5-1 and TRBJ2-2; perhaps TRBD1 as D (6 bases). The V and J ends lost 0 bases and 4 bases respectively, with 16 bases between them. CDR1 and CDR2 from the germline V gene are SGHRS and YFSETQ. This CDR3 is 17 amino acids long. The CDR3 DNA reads TGCGCCAGCAGCTTGGACCCAGGGCAGGGGCGCACCGGGGAGCTGTTTTTT. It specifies CASSLDPGQGRTGELFF.

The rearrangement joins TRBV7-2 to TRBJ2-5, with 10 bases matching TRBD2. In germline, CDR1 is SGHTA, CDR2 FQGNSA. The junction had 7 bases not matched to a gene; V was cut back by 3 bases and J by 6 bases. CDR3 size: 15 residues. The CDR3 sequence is CASSFQRGGGKTQYF. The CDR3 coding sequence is TGTGCCAGCAGCTTCCAGCGGGGGGGCGGGAAGACCCAGTACTTC.

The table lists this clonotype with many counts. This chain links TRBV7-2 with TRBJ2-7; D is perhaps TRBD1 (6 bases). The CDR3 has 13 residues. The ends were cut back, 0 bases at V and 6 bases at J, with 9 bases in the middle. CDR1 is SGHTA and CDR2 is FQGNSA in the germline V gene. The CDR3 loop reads CASSLAGGSEQYF. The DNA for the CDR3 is TGTGCCAGCAGCTTAGCAGGGGGTAGCGAGCAGTACTTC.